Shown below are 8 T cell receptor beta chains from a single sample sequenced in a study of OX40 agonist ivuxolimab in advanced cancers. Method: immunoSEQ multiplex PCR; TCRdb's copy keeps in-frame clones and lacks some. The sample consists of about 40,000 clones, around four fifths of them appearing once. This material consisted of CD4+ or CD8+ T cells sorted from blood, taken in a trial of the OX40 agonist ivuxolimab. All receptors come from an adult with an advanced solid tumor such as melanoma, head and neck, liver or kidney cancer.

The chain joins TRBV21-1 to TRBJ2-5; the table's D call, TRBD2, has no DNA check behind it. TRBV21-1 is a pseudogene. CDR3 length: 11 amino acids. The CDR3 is CAGWGGATQYF. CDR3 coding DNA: TGTGCCGGATGGGGGGGAGCGACCCAGTACTTC.

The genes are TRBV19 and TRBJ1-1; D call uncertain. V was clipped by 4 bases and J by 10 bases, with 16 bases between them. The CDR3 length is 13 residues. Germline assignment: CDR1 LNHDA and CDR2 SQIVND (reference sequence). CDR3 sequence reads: CASSTNGVQRAFF. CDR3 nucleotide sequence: TGTGCCAGTAGTACCAATGGGGTTCAGAGAGCTTTCTTT.

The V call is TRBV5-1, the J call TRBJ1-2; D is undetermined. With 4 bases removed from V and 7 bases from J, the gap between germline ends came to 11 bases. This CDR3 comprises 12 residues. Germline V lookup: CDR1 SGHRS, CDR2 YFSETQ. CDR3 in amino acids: CASSPDGVGYTF. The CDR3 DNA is TGCGCCAGCAGCCCTGATGGGGTTGGCTACACCTTC.

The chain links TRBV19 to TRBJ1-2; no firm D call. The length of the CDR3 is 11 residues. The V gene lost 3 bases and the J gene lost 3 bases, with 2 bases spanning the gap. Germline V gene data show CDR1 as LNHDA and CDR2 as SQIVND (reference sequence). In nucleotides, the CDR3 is TGTGCCAGTAGTATGTACTATGGCTACACCTTC. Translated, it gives CASSMYYGYTF.

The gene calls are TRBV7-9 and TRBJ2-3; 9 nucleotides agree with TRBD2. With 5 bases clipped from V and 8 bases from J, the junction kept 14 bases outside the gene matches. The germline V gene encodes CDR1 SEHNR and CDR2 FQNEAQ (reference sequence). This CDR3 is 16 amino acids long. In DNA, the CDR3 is TGTGCCAGCAGCCACGGATTAGCGGGAGATCCCCGTACGCAGTATTTT. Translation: CASSHGLAGDPRTQYF.

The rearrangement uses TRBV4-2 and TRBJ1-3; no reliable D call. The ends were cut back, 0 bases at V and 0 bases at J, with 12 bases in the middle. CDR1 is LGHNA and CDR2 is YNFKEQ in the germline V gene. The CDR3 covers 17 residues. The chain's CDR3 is CASSQEGRMSSGNTIYF. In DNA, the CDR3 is TGTGCCAGCAGCCAAGAAGGCAGGATGAGCTCTGGAAACACCATATATTTT.

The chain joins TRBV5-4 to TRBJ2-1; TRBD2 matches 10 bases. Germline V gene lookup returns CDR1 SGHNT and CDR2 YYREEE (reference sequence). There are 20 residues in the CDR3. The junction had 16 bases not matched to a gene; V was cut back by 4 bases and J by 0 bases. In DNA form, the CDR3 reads TGTGCCAGCAGCCGCCCGGCAGCGGGAGGGCCAACAGGCTCCTACAATGAGCAGTTCTTC. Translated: CASSRPAAGGPTGSYNEQFF.

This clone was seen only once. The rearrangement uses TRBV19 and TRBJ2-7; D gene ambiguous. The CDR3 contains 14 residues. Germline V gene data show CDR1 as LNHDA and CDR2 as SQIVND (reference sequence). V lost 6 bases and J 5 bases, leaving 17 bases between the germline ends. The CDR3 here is CASSPPHAEDEQYF. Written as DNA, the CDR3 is TGTGCCAGTAGCCCCCCACATGCTGAGGACGAGCAGTACTTC.